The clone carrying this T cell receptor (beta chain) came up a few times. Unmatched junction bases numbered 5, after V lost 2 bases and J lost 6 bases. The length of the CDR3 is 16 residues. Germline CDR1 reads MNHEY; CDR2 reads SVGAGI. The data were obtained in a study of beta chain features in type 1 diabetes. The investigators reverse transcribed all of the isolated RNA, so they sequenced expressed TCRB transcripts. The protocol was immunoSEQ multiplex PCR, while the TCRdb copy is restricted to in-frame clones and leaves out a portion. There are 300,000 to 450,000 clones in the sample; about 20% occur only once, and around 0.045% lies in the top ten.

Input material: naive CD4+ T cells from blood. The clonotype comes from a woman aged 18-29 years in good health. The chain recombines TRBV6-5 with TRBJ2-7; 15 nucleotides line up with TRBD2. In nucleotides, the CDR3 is TGTGCCAGCAGTTACCAGGGACTAGCGGGGGGACCCGAGCAGTACTTC. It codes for CASSYQGLAGGPEQYF.